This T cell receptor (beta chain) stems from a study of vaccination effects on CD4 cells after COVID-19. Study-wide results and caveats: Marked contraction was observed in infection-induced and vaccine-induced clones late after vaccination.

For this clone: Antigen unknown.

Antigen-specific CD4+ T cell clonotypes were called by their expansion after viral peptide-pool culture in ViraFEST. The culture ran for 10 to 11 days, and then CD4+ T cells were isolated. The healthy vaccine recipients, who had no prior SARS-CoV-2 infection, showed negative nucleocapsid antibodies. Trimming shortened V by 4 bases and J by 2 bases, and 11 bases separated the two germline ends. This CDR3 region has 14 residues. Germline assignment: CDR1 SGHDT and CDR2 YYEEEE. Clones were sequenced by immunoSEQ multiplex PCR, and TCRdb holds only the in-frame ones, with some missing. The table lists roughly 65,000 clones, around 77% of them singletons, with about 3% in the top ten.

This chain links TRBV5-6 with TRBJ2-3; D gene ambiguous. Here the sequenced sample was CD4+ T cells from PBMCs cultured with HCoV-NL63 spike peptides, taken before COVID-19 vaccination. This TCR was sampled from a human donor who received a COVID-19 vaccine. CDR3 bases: TGTGCCAGCAGCCGCGACACCTACACAGATACGCAGTATTTT. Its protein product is CASSRDTYTDTQYF.